This TCR beta chain was identified during a study of T cell responses to AZD1222 COVID-19 vaccine. Findings and limits, study-wide: Only six people who got AZD1222 tested seropositive at baseline.

The repertoire was sequenced with immunoSEQ multiplex PCR; TCRdb's copy has only in-frame clones and lacks some. The sample lists approximately 92,000 clones, 90% to 95% occurring once. On this clone: Its antigen remains unknown.

The CDR3 is 15 residues long. The J segment lost 2 bases and the V segment lost 4 bases, leaving 4 bases of the junction unmatched. Germline V CDR1 and CDR2: LNHNV, YYDKDF (reference sequence). The rearrangement joins TRBV15 to TRBJ1-5, with 8 bases fitting TRBD1. This sequence was found in an adult in good health. The sequencing here drew on peripheral blood, taken on day 0 of AZD1222 vaccination. The CDR3: CATSNTGGGNQPQHF. In DNA, the CDR3 is TGTGCCACCAGCAACACAGGGGGGGGCAATCAGCCCCAGCATTTT.